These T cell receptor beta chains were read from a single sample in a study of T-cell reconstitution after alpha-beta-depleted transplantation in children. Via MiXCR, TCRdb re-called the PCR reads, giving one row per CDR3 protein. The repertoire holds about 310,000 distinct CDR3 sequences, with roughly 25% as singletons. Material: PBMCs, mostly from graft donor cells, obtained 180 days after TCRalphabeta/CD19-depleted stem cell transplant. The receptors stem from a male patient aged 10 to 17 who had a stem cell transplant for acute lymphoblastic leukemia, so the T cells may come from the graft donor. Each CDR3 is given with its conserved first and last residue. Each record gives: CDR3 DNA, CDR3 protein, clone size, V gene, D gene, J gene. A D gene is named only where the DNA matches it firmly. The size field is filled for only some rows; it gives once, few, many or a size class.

cdr3_nt: TGTGCCAGCAGTTATAGCGGGGGGAGCTCCTACGAGCAGTACTTC; cdr3_aa: CASSYSGGSSYEQYF; clone_size: NA; v_call: TRBV11-2; d_call: TRBD2; j_call: TRBJ2-7
cdr3_nt: TGTGCCAGCAGCTTAGCCCGGGACGCTAGGGGAGGTGAGCAGTTCTTC; cdr3_aa: CASSLARDARGGEQFF; clone_size: few; v_call: TRBV7-8; d_call: NA; j_call: TRBJ2-1
cdr3_nt: TGTGCCAGCAGCATCCGGATTCAAGAGACCCAGTACTTC; cdr3_aa: CASSIRIQETQYF; clone_size: few; v_call: TRBV11-2; d_call: NA; j_call: TRBJ2-5
cdr3_nt: TGTGCCAGCAGCCAGCCCCCCGGGACTACCCACTTTGATACGCAGTATTTT; cdr3_aa: CASSQPPGTTHFDTQYF; clone_size: NA; v_call: TRBV4-2; d_call: TRBD2; j_call: TRBJ2-3
cdr3_nt: TGTGCCAGCAGCTTATCCCCTAGCGGGATTTACAATGAGCAGTTCTTC; cdr3_aa: CASSLSPSGIYNEQFF; clone_size: NA; v_call: TRBV7-3; d_call: TRBD2; j_call: TRBJ2-1
cdr3_nt: TGCGCCAGCAGCTTGACGGGGGGCGCGAGGAGCACCGGGGAGCTGTTTTTT; cdr3_aa: CASSLTGGARSTGELFF; clone_size: few; v_call: TRBV5-1; d_call: NA; j_call: TRBJ2-2
cdr3_nt: TGTGCCAGCAGGTCCGACAGGGTAGGTTATGAGCAGTACTTC; cdr3_aa: CASRSDRVGYEQYF; clone_size: few; v_call: TRBV27; d_call: TRBD1; j_call: TRBJ2-7
cdr3_nt: TGTGCCAGCAGCATCCGACCGGGACAGGGGTTTTCCTACGAGCAGTACTTC; cdr3_aa: CASSIRPGQGFSYEQYF; clone_size: few; v_call: TRBV12-3/TRBV12-4; d_call: TRBD1; j_call: TRBJ2-7
cdr3_nt: TGTGCCAGCGCCGCGGAGCGAGAGCAGTTCTTC; cdr3_aa: CASAAEREQFF; clone_size: NA; v_call: TRBV2; d_call: NA; j_call: TRBJ2-1
cdr3_nt: TGCGCCAGCAGTGAGATCGCGGACAGGAATGAGCAGTTCTTC; cdr3_aa: CASSEIADRNEQFF; clone_size: few; v_call: TRBV10-1; d_call: TRBD1; j_call: TRBJ2-1
cdr3_nt: TGCAGTGCTAGAATCAGGGGGTCTGGAAACACCATATATTTT; cdr3_aa: CSARIRGSGNTIYF; clone_size: few; v_call: TRBV20-1; d_call: TRBD1; j_call: TRBJ1-3
cdr3_nt: TGTGCCAGCAGCTTATCACTAGCGGGAAACAATGAGCAGTTCTTC; cdr3_aa: CASSLSLAGNNEQFF; clone_size: NA; v_call: TRBV7-9; d_call: TRBD2; j_call: TRBJ2-1
cdr3_nt: TGCAGTGCTAGCCTAGCCTATGGCTACACCTTC; cdr3_aa: CSASLAYGYTF; clone_size: NA; v_call: TRBV20-1; d_call: NA; j_call: TRBJ1-2
cdr3_nt: TGTGCCAGCAGACTGACAGGGGGAATTGAAAAACTGTTTTTT; cdr3_aa: CASRLTGGIEKLFF; clone_size: NA; v_call: TRBV12-3/TRBV12-4; d_call: TRBD1; j_call: TRBJ1-4
cdr3_nt: TGTGCCAGCAGCTTAGGCGGGGGTAATTCACCCCTCCACTTT; cdr3_aa: CASSLGGGNSPLHF; clone_size: few; v_call: TRBV7-9; d_call: NA; j_call: TRBJ1-6
cdr3_nt: TGCGCCAGCAGCTTGGAGAGGGGCACTGAAGCTTTCTTT; cdr3_aa: CASSLERGTEAFF; clone_size: NA; v_call: TRBV5-1; d_call: NA; j_call: TRBJ1-1
cdr3_nt: TGTGCCAGCAGTGCCGAGACTGGGGCTTGGGGCACCGGGGAGCTGTTTTTT; cdr3_aa: CASSAETGAWGTGELFF; clone_size: few; v_call: TRBV25-1; d_call: NA; j_call: TRBJ2-2
cdr3_nt: TGTGCCAGCAGTGATCCGGACGGCGGCCAAGAGACCCAGTACTTC; cdr3_aa: CASSDPDGGQETQYF; clone_size: NA; v_call: TRBV25-1; d_call: NA; j_call: TRBJ2-5
cdr3_nt: TGCGCCAGCAGCTTGAGTCGGACTAGCAACTACGAGCAGTACTTC; cdr3_aa: CASSLSRTSNYEQYF; clone_size: few; v_call: TRBV5-1; d_call: TRBD2; j_call: TRBJ2-7
cdr3_nt: TGCAGTGCTAGCCTCTCTGGGGCCAACGTCCTGACTTTC; cdr3_aa: CSASLSGANVLTF; clone_size: many; v_call: TRBV20-1; d_call: NA; j_call: TRBJ2-6
cdr3_nt: TGTGCCAGCAGCCGAGGCTACAGGGGAGGCCGCCACGAGCAGTACTTC; cdr3_aa: CASSRGYRGGRHEQYF; clone_size: few; v_call: TRBV7-9; d_call: NA; j_call: TRBJ2-7
cdr3_nt: TGTGCCATCAAGTCGGGCGGTCACGAGCAGTACTTC; cdr3_aa: CAIKSGGHEQYF; clone_size: many; v_call: TRBV10-3; d_call: NA; j_call: TRBJ2-7
cdr3_nt: TGCGCCAGCAGCCTTGGACAGGGTGGGGATACGCAGTATTTT; cdr3_aa: CASSLGQGGDTQYF; clone_size: NA; v_call: TRBV5-1; d_call: TRBD1; j_call: TRBJ2-3
cdr3_nt: TGTGCCAGCAGCCAAGATCTCCTAGCGGGGAACACCGGGGAGCTGTTTTTT; cdr3_aa: CASSQDLLAGNTGELFF; clone_size: NA; v_call: TRBV3-1; d_call: TRBD2; j_call: TRBJ2-2
cdr3_nt: TGTGCCAGCAGTTACGCCTGGACAGGGGGCGCCGGTGCAAGAGAGACCCAGTACTTC; cdr3_aa: CASSYAWTGGAGARETQYF; clone_size: NA; v_call: TRBV13; d_call: TRBD1; j_call: TRBJ2-5
cdr3_nt: TGCGCCAGCAGCTTGGGAACACGAGCTCCTTCCTACGAGCAGTACTTC; cdr3_aa: CASSLGTRAPSYEQYF; clone_size: NA; v_call: TRBV5-1; d_call: NA; j_call: TRBJ2-7
cdr3_nt: TGTGCCAGCAGTTTAGCGCGGGGCCGCACTGAAGCTTTCTTT; cdr3_aa: CASSLARGRTEAFF; clone_size: NA; v_call: TRBV12-3/TRBV12-4; d_call: NA; j_call: TRBJ1-1
cdr3_nt: TGCAGTGCTAGAAAAACAGGAGCCCCGAACACTGAAGCTTTCTTT; cdr3_aa: CSARKTGAPNTEAFF; clone_size: few; v_call: TRBV20-1; d_call: NA; j_call: TRBJ1-1
cdr3_nt: TGCGCCAGCAGCTTGTGGGGTAATGAGCAGTTCTTC; cdr3_aa: CASSLWGNEQFF; clone_size: few; v_call: TRBV5-1; d_call: NA; j_call: TRBJ2-1
cdr3_nt: TGTGCCAGCAACGGACAGGGGGCGGGAGTAATCGGGGAGCTGTTTTTT; cdr3_aa: CASNGQGAGVIGELFF; clone_size: few; v_call: TRBV6-1; d_call: TRBD1; j_call: TRBJ2-2
cdr3_nt: TGCGCCAGCAGCCCTCTAGAGCTACGACCCTACGAGCAGTACTTC; cdr3_aa: CASSPLELRPYEQYF; clone_size: NA; v_call: TRBV10-2; d_call: NA; j_call: TRBJ2-7
cdr3_nt: TGTGCCAGCAGGCTAGCGGGAGCATCCAATGAGCAGTTCTTC; cdr3_aa: CASRLAGASNEQFF; clone_size: NA; v_call: TRBV11-2; d_call: TRBD2; j_call: TRBJ2-1
cdr3_nt: TGTGCCAGCAGCTCAGGGGTTTCTGGAAACACCATATATTTT; cdr3_aa: CASSSGVSGNTIYF; clone_size: few; v_call: TRBV9; d_call: NA; j_call: TRBJ1-3
cdr3_nt: TGTGCCAGCAGCGCGATACAGGGGTCCGGAAACACCATATATTTT; cdr3_aa: CASSAIQGSGNTIYF; clone_size: few; v_call: TRBV11-2; d_call: TRBD1; j_call: TRBJ1-3
cdr3_nt: TGCGCCAGCAGAACAGGGGAACCCTACGAGCAGTACTTC; cdr3_aa: CASRTGEPYEQYF; clone_size: NA; v_call: TRBV5-1; d_call: TRBD1; j_call: TRBJ2-7
cdr3_nt: TGCAGTGCTAACCCATGGACTAGCGCAACCAACAATGAGCAGTTCTTC; cdr3_aa: CSANPWTSATNNEQFF; clone_size: NA; v_call: TRBV20-1; d_call: TRBD2; j_call: TRBJ2-1
cdr3_nt: TGTGCCAGCAGTCCATGGACTAGCGGGAGTGATACGCAGTATTTT; cdr3_aa: CASSPWTSGSDTQYF; clone_size: once; v_call: TRBV25-1; d_call: TRBD2; j_call: TRBJ2-3
cdr3_nt: TGCAGTGCGAGGCTAGCGGTCTGGAGCTCCTACAATGAGCAGTTCTTC; cdr3_aa: CSARLAVWSSYNEQFF; clone_size: few; v_call: TRBV20-1; d_call: TRBD2; j_call: TRBJ2-1
cdr3_nt: TGTGCCATCAGAAACACAGGCAGGGTGAACACTGAAGCTTTCTTT; cdr3_aa: CAIRNTGRVNTEAFF; clone_size: NA; v_call: TRBV10-3; d_call: NA; j_call: TRBJ1-1
cdr3_nt: TGCGCCAGCAGCTTCGTTACAGGGTCCAACAATGAGCAGTTCTTC; cdr3_aa: CASSFVTGSNNEQFF; clone_size: NA; v_call: TRBV5-1; d_call: NA; j_call: TRBJ2-1
cdr3_nt: TGTGCCAGCAGGCCGGGACAATTTTACGAGCAGTACTTC; cdr3_aa: CASRPGQFYEQYF; clone_size: NA; v_call: TRBV7-9; d_call: NA; j_call: TRBJ2-7
cdr3_nt: TGTGCCAGCAGCCCCGGCCCCCCTAGCGGACCCTACGAGCAGTACTTC; cdr3_aa: CASSPGPPSGPYEQYF; clone_size: few; v_call: TRBV6-1; d_call: TRBD2; j_call: TRBJ2-7
cdr3_nt: TGTGCCAGCAGCTTAGTCTGGGGGGAGATCCAGTACTTC; cdr3_aa: CASSLVWGEIQYF; clone_size: many; v_call: TRBV7-2; d_call: NA; j_call: TRBJ2-5
cdr3_nt: TGCGCCAGCGGACTAACAGGGGCCCCGAACACCGGGGAGCTGTTTTTT; cdr3_aa: CASGLTGAPNTGELFF; clone_size: few; v_call: TRBV5-1; d_call: NA; j_call: TRBJ2-2
cdr3_nt: TGCAGTGCTAGGGAGGTAGGGACTACATACAATGAGCAGTTCTTC; cdr3_aa: CSAREVGTTYNEQFF; clone_size: NA; v_call: TRBV20-1; d_call: TRBD2; j_call: TRBJ2-1
cdr3_nt: TGCGCCAGCAGCCCACAGGGCACCTGGATCTACGAGCAGTACTTC; cdr3_aa: CASSPQGTWIYEQYF; clone_size: few; v_call: TRBV4-1; d_call: NA; j_call: TRBJ2-7
cdr3_nt: TGTGCCAGCAGCTTAGCGAGGGCTATCTGGAGCTCCTACAATGAGCAGTTCTTC; cdr3_aa: CASSLARAIWSSYNEQFF; clone_size: NA; v_call: TRBV7-2; d_call: NA; j_call: TRBJ2-1
cdr3_nt: TGTGCCAGAAGACGCTTGAGCCTTCGAGAGACCCAGTACTTC; cdr3_aa: CARRRLSLRETQYF; clone_size: NA; v_call: TRBV7-8; d_call: NA; j_call: TRBJ2-5
cdr3_nt: TGTGCCAGCAGCCACCCCCGGCAGGGAGTATGGGTGGTAGAGTACCAAGAGACCCAGTACTTC; cdr3_aa: CASSHPRQGVWVVEYQETQYF; clone_size: few; v_call: TRBV3-1; d_call: NA; j_call: TRBJ2-5
cdr3_nt: TGTGCCACCAGCAGAGTCCGAACTGGTAGCCTCCAAGAGACCCAGTACTTC; cdr3_aa: CATSRVRTGSLQETQYF; clone_size: few; v_call: TRBV15; d_call: NA; j_call: TRBJ2-5
cdr3_nt: TGTGCCAGCAGTTTTGCAGAGACCCAGTACTTC; cdr3_aa: CASSFAETQYF; clone_size: many; v_call: TRBV12-3/TRBV12-4; d_call: NA; j_call: TRBJ2-5
cdr3_nt: TGTGCCAGCAGTCCTCGGAGGAGCCGCTCCTACAATGAGCAGTTCTTC; cdr3_aa: CASSPRRSRSYNEQFF; clone_size: NA; v_call: TRBV12-3/TRBV12-4; d_call: NA; j_call: TRBJ2-1
cdr3_nt: TGCGCCAGCAGCCCCGGGACACCCGCTAACTATGGCTACACCTTC; cdr3_aa: CASSPGTPANYGYTF; clone_size: few; v_call: TRBV5-1; d_call: NA; j_call: TRBJ1-2
cdr3_nt: TGTGCCAGCAGCTTAGGGCTAGCGAGTTTTTCGGCAGAGACCCAGTACTTC; cdr3_aa: CASSLGLASFSAETQYF; clone_size: NA; v_call: TRBV7-2; d_call: NA; j_call: TRBJ2-5
cdr3_nt: TGTGCCAGCTCATCATCGACTAGCGGGACTTACAATGAGCAGTTCTTC; cdr3_aa: CASSSSTSGTYNEQFF; clone_size: NA; v_call: TRBV18; d_call: TRBD2; j_call: TRBJ2-1
cdr3_nt: TGTGCCAGCAGTCACGAGTGGGGCGGGATGAACACCGGGGAGCTGTTTTTT; cdr3_aa: CASSHEWGGMNTGELFF; clone_size: once; v_call: TRBV11-1; d_call: NA; j_call: TRBJ2-2
cdr3_nt: TGCAGTGCCGCGCCGACTAGCGGCTACGAGCAGTACTTC; cdr3_aa: CSAAPTSGYEQYF; clone_size: few; v_call: TRBV20-1; d_call: TRBD2; j_call: TRBJ2-7
cdr3_nt: TGCGCCAGCAGCTTGATCGCGAAGGCCACCGGGGAGCTGTTTTTT; cdr3_aa: CASSLIAKATGELFF; clone_size: few; v_call: TRBV5-1; d_call: NA; j_call: TRBJ2-2
cdr3_nt: TGTGCCATCAGTGATACCGGGCCGTCCTACGAGCAGTACTTC; cdr3_aa: CAISDTGPSYEQYF; clone_size: many; v_call: TRBV10-3; d_call: NA; j_call: TRBJ2-7
cdr3_nt: TGCGCCAGCAGCTTGCGGTTCCCCGGGGTTCTCCGGGAAACCTACGAGCAGTACTTC; cdr3_aa: CASSLRFPGVLRETYEQYF; clone_size: few; v_call: TRBV5-1; d_call: NA; j_call: TRBJ2-7